The 28 T cell receptor beta chains below come from one sample, sequenced in a study of CD8 T cells in cerebrospinal fluid in Alzheimer's disease. TCRdb processed the 10x single-cell sequencing reads again and assigns one entry to each CDR3 protein, with no DNA. The sample's table shows around 1,200 distinct CDR3 sequences. Sequencing input: cerebrospinal fluid. Source of these receptors: a human donor with Parkinson's disease.

This clonotype is called large based on its frequency. V gene TRBV11-2 combines with J gene TRBJ2-1; TCRdb gives TRBD1 as the D gene, but with no DNA this cannot be confirmed. From germline, CDR1 is SGHAT and CDR2 FQNNGV. CDR3 length: 14 residues. CDR3 residues: CASSLVGGGNEQFF. The full variable domain, with the rest looked up from reference TRBV11-2 and TRBJ2-1, is EAGVAQSPRYKIIEKRQSVAFWCNPISGHATLYWYQQILGQGPKLLIQFQNNGVVDDSQLPKDRFSAERLKGVDSTLKIQPAKLEDSAVYLCASSLVGGGNEQFFGPGTRLTVL.

The CDR3 reads CASSYYGTAESYGYTF. V is TRBV9 and J is TRBJ1-2; checking the TCRdb D call of TRBD1 is not possible without DNA. The germline CDR1 and CDR2 sequences are SGDLS and YYNGEE. This CDR3 has 16 amino acids.

This clonotype shows up as medium-sized (0.01 to 0.1%) by frequency. The rearrangement uses TRBV7-9 and TRBJ2-2; TCRdb names TRBD1, which stays unverified in the absence of DNA. This CDR3 comprises 16 residues. Looked up from germline, CDR1 is SEHNR and CDR2 is FQNEAQ (reference sequence). The CDR3 protein is CASRPLWAGVAGELFF. Drawing the rest from reference TRBV7-9 and TRBJ2-2, the complete variable domain is DTGVSQNPRHKITKRGQNVTFRCDPISEHNRLYWYRQTLGQGPEFLTYFQNEAQLEKSRLLSDRFSAERPKGSFSTLEIQRTEQGDSAMYLCASRPLWAGVAGELFFGEGSRLTVL.

This clonotype counts as medium-sized by frequency. The chain carries TRBV29-1 and TRBJ1-1. This CDR3 comprises 12 residues. Germline CDR1 and CDR2: SQVTM and ANQGSEA. CDR3 in amino acids: CSVAQRNTEAFF. The complete variable domain, with remaining parts taken from reference TRBV29-1 and TRBJ1-1, reads SAVISQKPSRDICQRGTSLTIQCQVDSQVTMMFWYRQQPGQSLTLIATANQGSEATYESGFVIDKFPISRPNLTFSTLTVSNMSPEDSSIYLCSVAQRNTEAFFGQGTRLTVV.

This clonotype is medium-sized by frequency. This chain uses TRBV11-3 with TRBJ2-3; TCRdb proposes TRBD1, but this gene call is untestable without DNA. The CDR3 length is 14 residues. Germline V gene lookup returns CDR1 SGHNT and CDR2 YENEEA. The CDR3 spells CASSRWGGTDTQYF.

This clonotype registers medium-sized by frequency. The gene calls are TRBV29-1 and TRBJ2-2; checking the TCRdb D call of TRBD1 is not possible without DNA. CDR3 length: 16 amino acids. CDR1 and CDR2 (germline): SQVTM, ANQGSEA. The CDR3 sequence: CSVGQPQGAWAGELFF.

V gene TRBV6-1 combines with J gene TRBJ1-2. CDR3 size: 14 residues. Germline V lookup: CDR1 MNHNS, CDR2 SASEGT. The CDR3 loop reads CATLREGEGYGYTF.

This clonotype is labeled medium-sized (0.01 to 0.1%) based on frequency. This chain connects TRBV10-1 to TRBJ2-5. The CDR3 has 14 amino acids. Germline CDR1 is WNHNN and CDR2 is SYGVQD (reference sequence). CDR3 residues: CASSELVSWETQYF.

This clonotype is called medium-sized based on its frequency. The genes are TRBV5-1 and TRBJ1-2; the D call of TRBD1 rests on TCRdb alone, since no DNA is present to check it. From germline, CDR1 is SGHRS and CDR2 YFSETQ. The CDR3 length is 15 residues. Here the CDR3 reads CASSPDRGRDYGYTF.

This clonotype counts as medium-sized by frequency. The chain couples TRBV27 to TRBJ1-1. The germline CDR1 and CDR2 sequences are MNHEY and SMNVEV (reference sequence). This CDR3 is 13 amino acids long. CDR3 region: CASSWDRNTEAFF.

The chain joins TRBV18 to TRBJ1-3; the D gene TCRdb calls, TRBD1, cannot be checked with no DNA. CDR1 KGHSH and CDR2 LQKENI come from the germline V gene. This CDR3 has 15 amino acids. The chain's CDR3 is CASSPQGNTGNTIYF. Variable domain in full (rest from reference TRBV18 and TRBJ1-3): NAGVMQNPRHLVRRRGQEARLRCSPMKGHSHVYWYRQLPEEGLKFMVYLQKENIIDESGMPKERFSAEFPKEGPSILRIQQVVRGDSAAYFCASSPQGNTGNTIYFGEGSWLTVV.

This clonotype is deemed medium-sized by its frequency. This chain joins TRBV6-2 or TRBV6-3 and TRBJ2-5. Germline V gene sequence: CDR1 MNHEY, CDR2 SVGEGT. This CDR3 has 11 amino acids. CDR3 sequence: CASSSGWTQYF.

This clonotype is identified as medium-sized from frequency. The chain has TRBV9 and TRBJ2-6. This CDR3 is built from 15 residues. Germline values: CDR1 SGDLS, CDR2 YYNGEE. The CDR3 reads CASSVKSSGANVLTF.

The V and J genes are TRBV18 and TRBJ1-2; TCRdb's assignment of TRBD1 cannot be checked, as there is no DNA. Germline CDR1 and CDR2: KGHSH and LQKENI. The CDR3 is 14 residues long. CDR3 amino acids: CASSPTEGTGGYTF.

This clonotype ranks as medium-sized (0.01 to 0.1%) in terms of frequency. The chain links TRBV15 to TRBJ2-5; the D call from TCRdb, TRBD1, cannot be confirmed without DNA. Germline values: CDR1 LNHNV, CDR2 YYDKDF (reference sequence). This CDR3 is built from 13 residues. The CDR3 protein is CATSRQGLETQYF.

The J gene is TRBJ1-3, the V gene TRBV7-6; TCRdb names TRBD1, which stays unverified in the absence of DNA. Germline V gene sequence: CDR1 SGHVS, CDR2 FNYEAQ. The CDR3 is 17 amino acids. CDR3 residues: CASSLSPGGSSGNTIYF.

This clonotype ranks as large in terms of frequency. This rearrangement joins TRBV7-2 to TRBJ1-4; TCRdb's D call, TRBD1, is unchecked because there is no DNA. The germline gives CDR1 SGHTA, CDR2 FQGNSA. The CDR3 consists of 16 residues. CDR3 amino acids: CASSLSLTGRREKLFF.

This clonotype is labeled large (0.1 to 1%) based on frequency. The V and J genes are TRBV20-1 and TRBJ2-5; there is no DNA to check the TCRdb D call of TRBD2. Per germline, CDR1 DFQATT and CDR2 SNEGSKA (reference sequence). The CDR3 is made up of 12 amino acids. CDR3 protein: CRPAGGQETQYF.

This clonotype is medium-sized by frequency. V is TRBV2 and J is TRBJ1-3. Germline V gene lookup returns CDR1 SNHLY and CDR2 FYNNEI. There are 14 residues in the CDR3. This chain's CDR3 is CASSEALPGNTIYF.

The V and J genes are TRBV27 and TRBJ1-5. The CDR3 runs 14 residues. From germline, CDR1 is MNHEY and CDR2 SMNVEV (reference sequence). CDR3 loop: CASSFINSNQPQHF.

According to its frequency, this clonotype is medium-sized (0.01 to 0.1%). The chain recombines TRBV5-6 with TRBJ2-3. The germline V gene has CDR1 SGHDT and CDR2 YYEEEE. This CDR3 is built from 14 residues. CDR3 amino acids: CASSLWLTADTQYF.

This clonotype is identified as medium-sized from frequency. The gene calls are TRBV25-1 and TRBJ1-2; the TCRdb D gene call, TRBD1, has no DNA to confirm it. The length of the CDR3 is 13 residues. Germline assignment: CDR1 MGHDK and CDR2 SYGVNS. CDR3 region: CASSATGVDGYTF.

This clonotype ranks as medium-sized in terms of frequency. The chain combines TRBV11-2 with TRBJ2-1; TCRdb outputs TRBD1, but without DNA this stays unchecked. Germline loops: CDR1 SGHAT, CDR2 FQNNGV. This CDR3 contains 14 residues. This chain's CDR3 is CASSQPPRYNEQFF. Full variable domain (remainder filled in from reference TRBV11-2 and TRBJ2-1): EAGVAQSPRYKIIEKRQSVAFWCNPISGHATLYWYQQILGQGPKLLIQFQNNGVVDDSQLPKDRFSAERLKGVDSTLKIQPAKLEDSAVYLCASSQPPRYNEQFFGPGTRLTVL.

Its frequency marks this clonotype as medium-sized. The chain is built from TRBV3-1 and TRBJ1-1; the TRBD1 assignment by TCRdb is unverifiable without DNA. The germline V gene encodes CDR1 LGHDT and CDR2 YNNKEL (reference sequence). The CDR3 runs to 14 residues. CDR3 protein: CASSQEYRGSEAFF.

Measured by frequency, this clonotype is medium-sized (0.01 to 0.1%). The chain links TRBV12-3 or TRBV12-4 to TRBJ1-1; as DNA is missing, the TRBD1 call by TCRdb cannot be tested. This CDR3 contains 13 residues. The CDR3 sequence: CASRNRVGTEAFF.

According to its frequency, this clonotype is medium-sized. The CDR3 loop is CASSESPSGRAYEQFF. The genes are TRBV6-1 and TRBJ2-1; TCRdb indicates TRBD2, and absent DNA this call remains unverified. Per germline, CDR1 MNHNS and CDR2 SASEGT. This CDR3 spans 16 amino acids.

Judged by frequency, this clonotype is medium-sized. This chain connects TRBV12-3 or TRBV12-4 to TRBJ2-5; absent DNA, TCRdb's TRBD2 call cannot be checked. This CDR3 spans 18 amino acids. CDR3 in amino acids: CASSLGKPSGRFQETQYF.

The V gene is TRBV28, the J gene TRBJ1-6. This CDR3 region has 14 residues. Germline V lookup: CDR1 MDHEN, CDR2 SYDVKM. The CDR3 protein is CASSGPYVGSPLHF.